Listed below are T cell receptor beta chains from one sample, sequenced in a study of T-cell memory formation after mild COVID-19. TCRdb re-called the 5' RACE reads with MiXCR, one entry per CDR3 protein. The sample lists fewer than 300,000 distinct CDR3 sequences, 18% occurring once. The sequenced sample consisted of PBMCs or a T cell subset sorted from them (not recorded which). These receptors came from a man aged 18 to 30 who had mild COVID-19 (a few samples of this study predate the infection). Cell type and time point are not known. CDR3s include the opening cysteine and the closing phenylalanine or tryptophan. Fields, in order: J gene, clone size, V gene, D gene, CDR3 length, CDR3 protein, CDR3 DNA. D genes are given only for firm matches. Clone size, where shown, is once, few, many, or a class for clones that have expanded.

j_call: TRBJ1-2
clone_size: NA
v_call: TRBV4-1
d_call: NA
cdr3_length: 15
cdr3_aa: CASSQARGINYGYTF
cdr3_nt: TGCGCCAGCAGCCAAGCGAGGGGGATTAACTATGGCTACACCTTC

j_call: TRBJ2-1
clone_size: NA
v_call: TRBV4-1
d_call: NA
cdr3_length: 14
cdr3_aa: CASSQWMTANEQFF
cdr3_nt: TGCGCCAGCAGCCAGTGGATGACGGCGAATGAGCAGTTCTTC

j_call: TRBJ2-3
clone_size: NA
v_call: TRBV4-1
d_call: TRBD2
cdr3_length: 18
cdr3_aa: CASSQDGRGGSFTDTQYF
cdr3_nt: TGCGCCAGCAGCCAAGATGGTCGGGGGGGGTCTTTCACAGATACGCAGTATTTT

j_call: TRBJ2-3
clone_size: NA
v_call: TRBV24-1
d_call: NA
cdr3_length: 16
cdr3_aa: CATQTNAGEVNSAQYF
cdr3_nt: TGTGCCACACAAACGAACGCTGGGGAGGTAAATTCGGCGCAGTATTTT

j_call: TRBJ2-1
clone_size: NA
v_call: TRBV5-4
d_call: NA
cdr3_length: 12
cdr3_aa: CASSLGSTEQFF
cdr3_nt: TGTGCCAGCAGCTTAGGGAGCACCGAGCAGTTCTTC

j_call: TRBJ2-2
clone_size: NA
v_call: TRBV7-2
d_call: NA
cdr3_length: 13
cdr3_aa: CASSLPGTGELFF
cdr3_nt: TGTGCCAGCAGCTTACCAGGGACCGGGGAGCTGTTTTTT

j_call: TRBJ2-3
clone_size: few
v_call: TRBV2
d_call: TRBD1
cdr3_length: 15
cdr3_aa: CASTDFGTGTDTQYF
cdr3_nt: TGTGCCAGCACCGACTTCGGGACAGGTACCGATACGCAGTATTTT

j_call: TRBJ2-1
clone_size: NA
v_call: TRBV20-1
d_call: NA
cdr3_length: 14
cdr3_aa: CSATASRAYNEQFF
cdr3_nt: TGCAGTGCTACGGCTAGCAGGGCCTACAATGAGCAGTTCTTC

j_call: TRBJ2-1
clone_size: few
v_call: TRBV20-1
d_call: NA
cdr3_length: 14
cdr3_aa: CSVLTQVGYNEQFF
cdr3_nt: TGCAGTGTCTTGACCCAAGTTGGCTACAATGAGCAGTTCTTC

j_call: TRBJ1-1
clone_size: NA
v_call: TRBV29-1
d_call: NA
cdr3_length: 15
cdr3_aa: CSVPGIPTVKSEAFF
cdr3_nt: TGCAGCGTTCCGGGTATCCCGACAGTGAAAAGTGAAGCTTTCTTT

j_call: TRBJ1-4
clone_size: NA
v_call: TRBV4-2
d_call: NA
cdr3_length: 14
cdr3_aa: CASSQEGRGEKLFF
cdr3_nt: TGTGCCAGCAGCCAAGAGGGGCGCGGTGAAAAACTGTTTTTT

j_call: TRBJ1-1
clone_size: few
v_call: TRBV7-9
d_call: NA
cdr3_length: 16
cdr3_aa: CASSQPIIAVNTEAFF
cdr3_nt: TGTGCCAGCAGCCAACCCATAATAGCGGTAAACACTGAAGCTTTCTTT

j_call: TRBJ1-5
clone_size: NA
v_call: TRBV6-2/TRBV6-3
d_call: NA
cdr3_length: 13
cdr3_aa: CASSGLPGSPQHF
cdr3_nt: TGTGCCAGCAGTGGCCTTCCTGGTTCGCCCCAGCATTTT

j_call: TRBJ2-1
clone_size: few
v_call: TRBV7-2
d_call: NA
cdr3_length: 15
cdr3_aa: CASRSGRDPYNEQFF
cdr3_nt: TGTGCCAGCAGATCCGGACGAGACCCCTACAATGAGCAGTTCTTC

j_call: TRBJ2-7
clone_size: few
v_call: TRBV6-6
d_call: TRBD1
cdr3_length: 14
cdr3_aa: CASSYTDRSYEQYF
cdr3_nt: TGTGCCAGCAGTTACACGGACAGGTCCTACGAGCAGTACTTC

j_call: TRBJ2-1
clone_size: NA
v_call: TRBV9
d_call: NA
cdr3_length: 15
cdr3_aa: CASSVTGLAGDEQFF
cdr3_nt: TGTGCCAGCAGCGTCACAGGGTTGGCGGGCGATGAGCAGTTCTTC

j_call: TRBJ1-4
clone_size: few
v_call: TRBV2
d_call: NA
cdr3_length: 12
cdr3_aa: CASSDPAEKLFF
cdr3_nt: TGTGCCAGCAGTGACCCGGCCGAGAAACTGTTTTTT

j_call: TRBJ2-5
clone_size: few
v_call: TRBV7-2
d_call: TRBD2
cdr3_length: 18
cdr3_aa: CASSLTIGLAGEMETQYF
cdr3_nt: TGTGCCAGCAGCTTAACTATAGGACTAGCGGGAGAAATGGAGACCCAGTACTTC

j_call: TRBJ2-3
clone_size: few
v_call: TRBV5-1
d_call: NA
cdr3_length: 16
cdr3_aa: CASSPRGDSYTDTQYF
cdr3_nt: TGCGCCAGCAGCCCCCGGGGGGACAGCTACACAGATACGCAGTATTTT

j_call: TRBJ2-1
clone_size: NA
v_call: TRBV9
d_call: TRBD2
cdr3_length: 16
cdr3_aa: CASSVATSGGRNEQFF
cdr3_nt: TGTGCCAGCAGCGTAGCTACCAGCGGGGGGAGGAATGAGCAGTTCTTC

j_call: TRBJ2-1
clone_size: NA
v_call: TRBV15
d_call: TRBD1
cdr3_length: 14
cdr3_aa: CATTATGRYNEQFF
cdr3_nt: TGTGCCACCACCGCGACAGGGCGGTACAATGAGCAGTTCTTC

j_call: TRBJ2-6
clone_size: NA
v_call: TRBV7-9
d_call: NA
cdr3_length: 15
cdr3_aa: CASTPSFSGANVLTF
cdr3_nt: TGTGCCAGCACCCCAAGTTTCTCTGGGGCCAACGTCCTGACTTTC

j_call: TRBJ2-5
clone_size: many
v_call: TRBV18
d_call: NA
cdr3_length: 13
cdr3_aa: CASSPGNQETQYF
cdr3_nt: TGTGCCAGCTCTCCCGGGAACCAAGAGACCCAGTACTTC

j_call: TRBJ2-1
clone_size: many
v_call: TRBV7-2
d_call: NA
cdr3_length: 15
cdr3_aa: CASSPESGSVNEQFF
cdr3_nt: TGTGCCAGCAGCCCCGAGTCAGGGTCGGTCAATGAGCAGTTCTTC

j_call: TRBJ2-1
clone_size: NA
v_call: TRBV7-2
d_call: TRBD2
cdr3_length: 16
cdr3_aa: CASSLIAGGQSNEQFF
cdr3_nt: TGTGCCAGCAGCTTAATCGCGGGGGGCCAATCCAATGAGCAGTTCTTC

j_call: TRBJ1-5
clone_size: few
v_call: TRBV25-1
d_call: NA
cdr3_length: 12
cdr3_aa: CASSDEDQPQHF
cdr3_nt: TGTGCCAGCAGTGATGAGGATCAGCCCCAGCATTTT

j_call: TRBJ2-2
clone_size: many
v_call: TRBV4-1
d_call: NA
cdr3_length: 12
cdr3_aa: CASRPFTGELFF
cdr3_nt: TGCGCCAGCAGACCGTTCACCGGGGAGCTGTTTTTT

j_call: TRBJ1-1
clone_size: NA
v_call: TRBV7-9
d_call: NA
cdr3_length: 12
cdr3_aa: CASTRSGTEAFF
cdr3_nt: TGTGCCAGCACCCGAAGTGGCACTGAAGCTTTCTTT

j_call: TRBJ1-1
clone_size: NA
v_call: TRBV7-3
d_call: TRBD1
cdr3_length: 16
cdr3_aa: CASSITGGPRGTEAFF
cdr3_nt: TGTGCCAGCAGCATCACAGGGGGCCCCCGGGGCACTGAAGCTTTCTTT

j_call: TRBJ1-2
clone_size: few
v_call: TRBV9
d_call: TRBD1
cdr3_length: 16
cdr3_aa: CASSDGQGAKLHGYTF
cdr3_nt: TGTGCCAGCAGCGATGGACAGGGGGCAAAACTGCATGGCTACACCTTC

j_call: TRBJ2-3
clone_size: NA
v_call: TRBV5-1
d_call: NA
cdr3_length: 16
cdr3_aa: CASSSLDRTPTDTQYF
cdr3_nt: TGCGCCAGCAGCTCTTTGGACAGAACTCCCACAGATACGCAGTATTTT

j_call: TRBJ1-6
clone_size: NA
v_call: TRBV5-1
d_call: NA
cdr3_length: 15
cdr3_aa: CASSLGAGLESPLHF
cdr3_nt: TGCGCCAGCAGCCTGGGGGCAGGGCTAGAGTCACCCCTCCACTTT

j_call: TRBJ2-3
clone_size: few
v_call: TRBV4-1
d_call: NA
cdr3_length: 15
cdr3_aa: CASSQVLGKADTQYF
cdr3_nt: TGCGCCAGCAGCCAAGTGTTGGGGAAGGCAGATACGCAGTATTTT

j_call: TRBJ1-6
clone_size: NA
v_call: TRBV12-3/TRBV12-4
d_call: TRBD1
cdr3_length: 15
cdr3_aa: CASSLAPAGGSPLHF
cdr3_nt: TGTGCCAGCAGTTTAGCGCCCGCAGGGGGCTCACCCCTCCACTTT

j_call: TRBJ2-3
clone_size: many
v_call: TRBV20-1
d_call: TRBD1
cdr3_length: 14
cdr3_aa: CSARQGARTDTQYF
cdr3_nt: TGCAGTGCTAGGCAGGGGGCGCGAACAGATACGCAGTATTTT

j_call: TRBJ2-5
clone_size: many
v_call: TRBV5-1
d_call: TRBD1
cdr3_length: 14
cdr3_aa: CASKLPTGQETQYF
cdr3_nt: TGCGCCAGCAAACTCCCGACAGGGCAAGAGACCCAGTACTTC

j_call: TRBJ1-2
clone_size: NA
v_call: TRBV20-1
d_call: NA
cdr3_length: 14
cdr3_aa: CSAKQSGAFYGYTF
cdr3_nt: TGCAGTGCGAAGCAGTCCGGGGCCTTCTATGGCTACACCTTC

j_call: TRBJ2-7
clone_size: NA
v_call: TRBV9
d_call: TRBD2
cdr3_length: 13
cdr3_aa: CASSVGGGNEQYF
cdr3_nt: TGTGCCAGCAGCGTAGGCGGGGGGAACGAGCAGTACTTC

j_call: TRBJ2-3
clone_size: few
v_call: TRBV7-8
d_call: TRBD2
cdr3_length: 16
cdr3_aa: CASSFGLASPLDTQYF
cdr3_nt: TGTGCCAGCAGCTTTGGACTAGCGAGCCCGCTAGATACGCAGTATTTT

j_call: TRBJ1-1
clone_size: NA
v_call: TRBV30
d_call: NA
cdr3_length: 14
cdr3_aa: CAWSASVWDTEAFF
cdr3_nt: TGTGCCTGGAGTGCCTCGGTGTGGGACACTGAAGCTTTCTTT

j_call: TRBJ2-7
clone_size: NA
v_call: TRBV6-6
d_call: TRBD1
cdr3_length: 14
cdr3_aa: CASSSQGYGYEQYF
cdr3_nt: TGTGCCAGCAGTTCACAGGGGTATGGCTACGAGCAGTACTTC

j_call: TRBJ2-3
clone_size: few
v_call: TRBV28
d_call: NA
cdr3_length: 14
cdr3_aa: CASSRQPSTDTQYF
cdr3_nt: TGTGCCAGCAGCCGTCAACCTAGCACAGATACGCAGTATTTT

j_call: TRBJ2-5
clone_size: many
v_call: TRBV5-1
d_call: NA
cdr3_length: 14
cdr3_aa: CASSPDRGGETQYF
cdr3_nt: TGTGCCAGCAGCCCCGACAGAGGCGGGGAGACCCAGTACTTC

j_call: TRBJ1-4
clone_size: NA
v_call: TRBV27
d_call: NA
cdr3_length: 14
cdr3_aa: CASSPGSTREKLFF
cdr3_nt: TGTGCCAGCAGTCCGGGATCGACGAGAGAAAAACTGTTTTTT

j_call: TRBJ2-1
clone_size: NA
v_call: TRBV7-2
d_call: NA
cdr3_length: 14
cdr3_aa: CASSLARTANEQFF
cdr3_nt: TGTGCCAGCAGCTTAGCGAGGACGGCCAATGAGCAGTTCTTC

j_call: TRBJ2-3
clone_size: many
v_call: TRBV4-1
d_call: TRBD1
cdr3_length: 16
cdr3_aa: CASSQEGQPSTDTQYF
cdr3_nt: TGCGCCAGCAGCCAAGAGGGACAGCCTAGCACAGATACGCAGTATTTT